The 20 T cell receptor beta chains below all came from one sample that was sequenced in a study of tumor and adjacent non-tumor tissue in lung cancer. The template was RNA from unsorted bulk tissue. TCRbeta libraries were built with three rounds of nested PCR, modified from ARM-PCR. In TCRdb, the multiplex PCR reads were re-called with MiXCR into one record per CDR3 protein. The sample includes 200,000 to 250,000 distinct CDR3 sequences, about 71% of them seen just once. Sequences were obtained from lung tumor tissue. The receptors originated from a man between 60 and 75 years old with non-small cell lung cancer.

On this clonotype itself: This could be a read error, since a much larger clone is one nucleotide away. V usage is TRBV20-1 and J usage is TRBJ2-7; 8 bases are a match to TRBD2. V shed 4 bases and J 5 bases; nucleotides not matched to a gene: 13. The CDR3 is 15 amino acids. The germline V gene encodes CDR1 DFQATT and CDR2 SNEGSKA (reference sequence). This CDR3 reads CSAKVSIGAGDEQYF. The CDR3, as DNA: TGCAGTGCTAAAGTCAGCATCGGAGCGGGAGACGAGCAGTACTTC.

In this sample, this clonotype turned up many times. This chain connects TRBV20-1 to TRBJ1-3, with D uncertain. CDR3 length: 14 residues. The V gene's germline CDR1 is DFQATT and CDR2 SNEGSKA (reference sequence). With 0 bases removed from V and 2 bases from J, the gap between germline ends came to 8 bases. The CDR3, as DNA: TGCAGTGCTAGAGACAGGATCGCTGGAAACACCATATATTTT. Translation: CSARDRIAGNTIYF.

V is TRBV6-2 or TRBV6-3 and J is TRBJ2-2, with 7 bases matching TRBD2. CDR1 is MNHEY, CDR2 SVGEGT, per germline. CDR3 size: 13 residues. With V trimmed by 6 bases and J by 13 bases, 11 bases remained unmatched. The CDR3 DNA is TGTGCCAGCAGAGCGGGAAATGCCGGGACGCTGTTTTTT. It specifies CASRAGNAGTLFF.

The sample holds one count of this clonotype. The chain uses TRBV12-3 or TRBV12-4 and TRBJ2-3, with a tentative D call TRBD2 (6 bases). Between the trimmed V and J ends, which lost 5 bases and 6 bases, there was a span of 15 bases. The CDR3 is 14 amino acids. CDR3 in amino acids: CASSVGFGGDTQYF. The CDR3 nucleotides are TGTGCCAGCAGTGTAGGGTTTGGGGGGGATACGCAGTATTTT.

The table lists this clonotype with a few counts. One end of the junction varies from germline; a read error may be responsible. The chain uses TRBV20-1 and TRBJ2-7; the D gene is possibly TRBD1 (6 bases). The CDR3 covers 14 residues. Germline lookup yields CDR1 DFQATT and CDR2 SNEGSKA (reference sequence). CDR3 nucleotides: TGCAATGCTAGAGATCAGGGACAAACCTACGAGCAGTACTTC. The encoded protein is CNARDQGQTYEQYF.

With regard to this clonotype: The junction departs from the called germline gene at one end, perhaps through a read error. This chain links TRBV20-1 with TRBJ1-5; 8 bases align to TRBD1. The length of the CDR3 is 13 residues. The germline V gene encodes CDR1 DFQATT and CDR2 SNEGSKA (reference sequence). CDR3 in amino acids: CSAVRGPDHPQHF. In DNA, the CDR3 is TGCAGTGCCGTCAGGGGGCCGGATCACCCCCAGCATTTT.

This clonotype was seen more than once but under ten times. This could be a read error, since a much larger clone is one nucleotide away. As DNA, the CDR3 is TGCGGTGCTAGTCGGGACTCTAGCTCCTACGAGCAGTACTTC. Protein: CGASRDSSSYEQYF. The chain joins TRBV20-1 to TRBJ2-7, with a weak D call TRBD2 (6 bases). Germline CDR1 DFQATT, CDR2 SNEGSKA (reference sequence). The CDR3 loop spans 14 amino acids.

The rearrangement joins TRBV13 to TRBJ2-5; 7 nucleotides agree with TRBD1. The CDR3 is 15 residues long. Germline loops: CDR1 PRHDT, CDR2 FYEKMQ (reference sequence). The junction had 13 bases not matched to a gene; V was cut back by 5 bases and J by 7 bases. The CDR3 protein is CASSVRIKAGGTQYF. As DNA, the CDR3 is TGTGCCAGCAGCGTCCGGATTAAAGCAGGGGGGACCCAGTACTTC.

The V call is TRBV6-6, the J call TRBJ2-7; TRBD1 aligns across 7 bases. Germline loops: CDR1 MNHNY, CDR2 SVGAGI (reference sequence). The CDR3 consists of 14 residues. The V gene end was trimmed by 2 bases and the J gene end by 10 bases; junction bases not matched to a gene: 11. The CDR3 DNA follows: TGTGCCAGCAGTTACCTGGCAGGGGGTGAAGAACAGTACTTC. It is translated as CASSYLAGGEEQYF.

The V call is TRBV20-1, the J call TRBJ1-5; 7 bases align to TRBD1. Germline loops: CDR1 DFQATT, CDR2 SNEGSKA (reference sequence). After removal of 3 bases from V and 1 base from J, the junction contained 6 bases not matched to a gene. This CDR3 comprises 15 residues. The CDR3 protein is CSARDIGGSNQPQHF. In DNA, the CDR3 is TGCAGTGCTAGGGATATAGGGGGCAGCAATCAGCCCCAGCATTTT.

Worth noting for this clonotype: A single base separates this from a much larger clone, so it may be a read error. The rearrangement links TRBV29-1 to TRBJ2-7; tentatively, D is TRBD2 (6 bases). Germline CDR1 and CDR2: SQVTM and ANQGSEA. V was cut by 5 bases and J by 0 bases, with 14 bases left in between. The CDR3 contains 14 residues. The CDR3 bases are TGCAGCGTTATAAAGGCGGGGAGCTCCTACGAGCAGTACTTC. This gives the protein CSVIKAGSSYEQYF.

Concerning this clonotype: A read error may be the cause here, since a much bigger clone is one base away. The V call is TRBV4-2, the J call TRBJ2-1; the D gene is possibly TRBD2 (6 bases). The V gene's germline CDR1 is LGHNA and CDR2 YNFKEQ. This CDR3 comprises 16 residues. The CDR3 loop reads CASSQDLGGSYNEQSF. Here the CDR3 DNA reads TGTGCCAGCAGCCAAGATTTGGGAGGCTCCTACAATGAGCAGTCCTTC.

The CDR3 sequence: CSAKDSKYNEQFF. The CDR3 nucleotides read TGCAGTGCCAAGGACTCGAAATACAATGAGCAGTTCTTC. V gene TRBV20-1 combines with J gene TRBJ2-1; D perhaps matches TRBD2 (5 bases). Germline V gene sequence: CDR1 DFQATT, CDR2 SNEGSKA (reference sequence). V lost 6 bases and J lost 4, with 13 bases in between. The CDR3 length is 13 residues.

With regard to this clonotype: Just one base apart from a much larger clone, this may be a read error. The V and J genes are TRBV29-1 and TRBJ1-1; D not resolved. V lost 8 bases and J lost 2, with 6 bases in between. The CDR3 loop spans 10 amino acids. CDR1 is SQVTM, CDR2 ANQGSEA, per germline. Here the CDR3 DNA reads TGCAGCCTTGCTAACACTGAAGCTTTCTTT. This codes for CSLANTEAFF.

Remarks on this clonotype: The germline gene is not matched at one end of the junction; a read error may be the cause. The chain recombines TRBV11-2 with TRBJ2-3; D is perhaps TRBD2 (5 bases). This CDR3 contains 13 residues. The V gene's germline CDR1 is SGHAT and CDR2 FQNNGV. The CDR3 region has the DNA TGTACCAGCAACGGAGGAAGCACAGATACACAGTATTTT. Translated: CTSNGGSTDTQYF.

A note on this clonotype: Being one base from a much bigger clone, this may be a read error. V is TRBV20-1 and J is TRBJ2-7; 9 bases agree with TRBD1. V gave up 6 bases and J gave up 4 bases; unmatched junction bases: 10. Germline V lookup: CDR1 DFQATT, CDR2 SNEGSKA (reference sequence). The CDR3 consists of 14 residues. The CDR3 reads CSAIPGTGPYEQYF. CDR3 DNA: TGCAGTGCAATACCCGGGACAGGGCCTTACGAGCAGTACTTC.

This chain connects TRBV20-1 to TRBJ2-7, with D maybe TRBD2 (6 bases). The CDR3 runs to 15 residues. Germline V gives CDR1 DFQATT, CDR2 SNEGSKA (reference sequence). CDR3 sequence: CNGILSVGGNYEQYF. The CDR3 nucleotides read TGCAACGGTATTCTGTCAGTCGGGGGAAACTACGAGCAGTACTTC.

The genes are TRBV12-3 or TRBV12-4 and TRBJ2-7; no firm D call. Trimming pared 3 bases from V and 7 bases from J, leaving 10 bases between. The CDR3 covers 12 residues. The CDR3 nucleotides are TGTGCCAGCAGTTTGCCCGTGGGTGAGCAGTACTTC. It encodes CASSLPVGEQYF.

Note on this clonotype: A much larger clone is a single base away; this may be a read error. The V gene is TRBV4-1, the J gene TRBJ1-2, with D tentatively TRBD1 (5 bases). The CDR3 is 19 amino acids. Germline CDR1 is MGHRA and CDR2 is YSYEKL. The CDR3 coding sequence is TGCGCCATCAGCCAAGACTTCTCAAGGGGCCGTTCATGGGACTATGGCTACACCTTC. Its protein product is CAISQDFSRGRSWDYGYTF.

In the case of this clonotype: This sequence may be a read error, since a much larger clone differs from it by one base. This sequence joins TRBV20-1 and TRBJ2-1; perhaps TRBD2 as D (6 bases). Germline V gene data show CDR1 as DFQATT and CDR2 as SNEGSKA (reference sequence). This CDR3 has 14 amino acids. CDR3 protein: CSTEGLGGANEQLF. CDR3 coding DNA: TGCAGTACAGAAGGGTTAGGCGGGGCGAATGAGCAGTTATTC.